The 6 T cell receptor beta chains below come from one sample, sequenced in a study of shared clonotypes between healthy human individuals (dated by TCRdb to the early 2020s). The receptor library was made with the immunoSEQ multiplex PCR assay. Imported from immuneACCESS, the table was reduced by TCRdb to in-frame sequences with V and J called. These copies leave out some clones; in studies compared against another copy, an unresolved V gene accounts for under half, and the cause of the remainder is not known. A total of roughly 810,000 clones appear in this sample, 90% to 97% of them only once. 0.2% to 0.25% of the sample rests with the top ten. CD8 naive samples were obtained by positive selection for CCR7 among CD45RO-negative cells, yielding a CD45RA+CCR7+ population from which TemRA cells were excluded. The sample taken for sequencing was naive CD8+ T cells sorted from blood. Per the publication, the cell subset or site label means: CD45RA+CCR7+. The receptors originated from a man aged 30-40 years in good health.

This sequence joins TRBV10-3 and TRBJ1-5; possibly TRBD1 for D (6 bases). Germline-derived CDR1 and CDR2 are ENHRY and SYGVKD. This CDR3 spans 14 amino acids. With 8 bases removed from V and 6 bases from J, the gap between germline ends came to 17 bases. The CDR3 DNA sequence: TGTGCCATCTACTCCGGGACAATTTTTCAGCCCCAGCATTTT. Encoded protein: CAIYSGTIFQPQHF.

J is TRBJ2-1 and V is TRBV29-1; 12 nucleotides match TRBD2. The CDR3 consists of 18 residues. Germline values: CDR1 SQVTM, CDR2 ANQGSEA. V gave up 6 bases and J gave up 0 bases; unmatched junction bases: 12. CDR3 nucleotide sequence: TGCAGCGTCCCACTGGGACTAGCGGGTCCTAGCTCCTACAATGAGCAGTTCTTC. It yields the protein CSVPLGLAGPSSYNEQFF.

The rearrangement joins TRBV5-6 to TRBJ2-5, with D perhaps TRBD1 (5 bases). The V gene's germline CDR1 is SGHDT and CDR2 YYEEEE. CDR3 length equals 17 residues. The germline V and J ends were trimmed by 0 bases and 5 bases, with 20 bases remaining between them. CDR3 bases: TGTGCCAGCAGCTTGGCCGGCTCGGGCAGGGCCATGGAGACCCAGTACTTC. Residues: CASSLAGSGRAMETQYF.

This chain connects TRBV10-3 to TRBJ2-4; TRBD2 matches at 7 bases. The CDR3 runs 14 residues. From germline, CDR1 is ENHRY and CDR2 SYGVKD. V lost 3 bases to trimming and J lost 7 bases; unmatched junction nucleotides: 6. The CDR3 region has the DNA TGTGCCATCAGTGAATTGGGGGGAGGGAACATTCAGTACTTC. Translation gives CAISELGGGNIQYF.

The V and J genes are TRBV4-1 and TRBJ2-7, with 10 bases lining up with TRBD2. The CDR3 runs 15 residues. Germline V gene lookup returns CDR1 MGHRA and CDR2 YSYEKL. After removal of 3 bases from V and 3 bases from J, the junction contained 5 bases not matched to a gene. The CDR3 sequence: CASSQGGTSVYEQYF. Written as DNA, the CDR3 is TGCGCCAGCAGCCAGGGCGGGACTAGCGTCTACGAGCAGTACTTC.

The chain uses TRBV5-6 and TRBJ2-3; D assignment may be TRBD1 or TRBD2 (5 bases each). CDR1 SGHDT and CDR2 YYEEEE come from the germline V gene. This CDR3 comprises 14 residues. V lost 4 bases, J lost 6 bases, and 15 bases lay in between. CDR3 in DNA: TGTGCCAGCAGCCGGGGTTCCGGGACGGATACGCAGTATTTT. It is translated as CASSRGSGTDTQYF.